This T cell receptor (beta chain) came from a study of blood T cell repertoires in COVID-19. Across the whole study: The analysed material was cDNA or gDNA that came from T cells, B-cell-depleted T cells, or PBMCs.

In the authors' methods: From reference gene primer amplification, estimates of nucleated cell counts were derived. The assay was immunoSEQ multiplex PCR, and TCRdb's table has in-frame clones only and misses some. V and J calls and clone size are those listed in that table; D and trimming were worked out from the DNA. This table holds more than 65,000 clones, over 65% found once. Germline CDR1 is LGHDT and CDR2 is YNNKEL (reference sequence). The CDR3 runs 17 residues. Trimming removed 4 bases at V and 4 bases at J, with 21 bases between. The chain has TRBV3-1 (or the pseudogene TRBV3-2) and TRBJ2-3; weak D call: TRBD2 (6 bases). Source material: peripheral blood. This sequence originates from a woman in her 70s with acute or convalescent COVID-19. The CDR3 sequence: CASSRRVGGARSDTQYF. The CDR3 nucleotides are TGTGCCAGCAGCCGAAGGGTGGGCGGGGCGAGATCAGATACGCAGTATTTT.